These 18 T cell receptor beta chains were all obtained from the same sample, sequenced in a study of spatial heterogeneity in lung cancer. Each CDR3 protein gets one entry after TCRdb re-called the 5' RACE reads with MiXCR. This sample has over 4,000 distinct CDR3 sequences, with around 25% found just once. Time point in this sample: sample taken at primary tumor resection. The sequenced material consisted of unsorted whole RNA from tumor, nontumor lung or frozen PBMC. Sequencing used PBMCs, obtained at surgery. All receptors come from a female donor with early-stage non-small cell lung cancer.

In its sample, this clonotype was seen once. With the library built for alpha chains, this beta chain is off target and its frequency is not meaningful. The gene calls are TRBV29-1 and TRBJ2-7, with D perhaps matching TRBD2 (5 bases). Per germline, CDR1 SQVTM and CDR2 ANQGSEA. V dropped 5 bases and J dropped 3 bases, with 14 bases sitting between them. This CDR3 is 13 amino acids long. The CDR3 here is CSVRGGFFYEQYF. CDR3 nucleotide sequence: TGCAGCGTTCGTGGCGGGTTCTTCTACGAGCAGTACTTC.

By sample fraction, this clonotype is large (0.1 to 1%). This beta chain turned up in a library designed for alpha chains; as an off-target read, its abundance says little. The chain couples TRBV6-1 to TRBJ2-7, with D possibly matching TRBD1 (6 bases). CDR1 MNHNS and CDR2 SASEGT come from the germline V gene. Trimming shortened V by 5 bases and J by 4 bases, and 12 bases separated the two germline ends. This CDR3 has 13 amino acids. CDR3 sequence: CASSFTQGYEQYF. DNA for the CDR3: TGTGCCAGCAGTTTCACCCAGGGGTACGAGCAGTACTTC.

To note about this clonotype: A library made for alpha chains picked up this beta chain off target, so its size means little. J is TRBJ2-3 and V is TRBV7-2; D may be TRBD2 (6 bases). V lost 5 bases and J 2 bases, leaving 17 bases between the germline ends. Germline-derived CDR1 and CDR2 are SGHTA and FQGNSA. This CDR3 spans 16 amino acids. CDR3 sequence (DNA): TGTGCCAGCAGCCTCGAGGGCGGAGGGAACACAGATACGCAGTATTTT. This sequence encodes CASSLEGGGNTDTQYF.

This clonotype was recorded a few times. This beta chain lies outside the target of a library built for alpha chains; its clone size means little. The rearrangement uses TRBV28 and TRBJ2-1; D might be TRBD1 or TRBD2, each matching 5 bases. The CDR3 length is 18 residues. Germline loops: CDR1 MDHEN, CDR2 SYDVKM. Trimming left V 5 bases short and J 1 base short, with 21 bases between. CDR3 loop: CASSRGDLPSPSYNEQFF. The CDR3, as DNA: TGTGCCAGCAGTCGTGGGGACCTACCAAGCCCATCCTACAATGAGCAGTTCTTC.

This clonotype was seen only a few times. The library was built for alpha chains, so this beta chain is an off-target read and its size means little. In nucleotides, the CDR3 is TGTGCCAGCATCCCCCTCGGCGGATCCTACGAGCAGTACTTC. It yields the protein CASIPLGGSYEQYF. This chain joins TRBV27 and TRBJ2-7; no clear D gene. CDR1 is MNHEY and CDR2 is SMNVEV in the germline V gene (reference sequence). This CDR3 is 14 amino acids long. V dropped 7 bases and J dropped 1 base, with 14 bases sitting between them.

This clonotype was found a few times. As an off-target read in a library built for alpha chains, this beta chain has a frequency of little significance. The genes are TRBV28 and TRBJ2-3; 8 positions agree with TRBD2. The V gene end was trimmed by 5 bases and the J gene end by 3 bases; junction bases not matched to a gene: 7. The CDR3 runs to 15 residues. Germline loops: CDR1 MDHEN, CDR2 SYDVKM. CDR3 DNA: TGTGCCAGCAGTGGACCTACGGGGGGGACAGATACGCAGTATTTT. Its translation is CASSGPTGGTDTQYF.

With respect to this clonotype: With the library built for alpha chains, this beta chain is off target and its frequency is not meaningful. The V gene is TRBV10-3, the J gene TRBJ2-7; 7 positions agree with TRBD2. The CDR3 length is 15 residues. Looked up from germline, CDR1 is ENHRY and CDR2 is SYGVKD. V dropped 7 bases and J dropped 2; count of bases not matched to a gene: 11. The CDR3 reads CAITKGAGNTYEQYF. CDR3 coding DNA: TGTGCCATCACTAAGGGAGCGGGAAACACCTACGAGCAGTACTTC.

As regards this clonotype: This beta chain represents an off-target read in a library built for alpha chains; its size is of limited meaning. DNA of the CDR3: TGTGCCAGCAGCTTAGACAGGGGCAGGAACGAGCAGTACTTC. Translated: CASSLDRGRNEQYF. The V and J genes are TRBV7-9 and TRBJ2-7; 7 bases are a match to TRBD1. Germline CDR1 is SEHNR and CDR2 is FQNEAQ (reference sequence). J was trimmed by 5 bases and V by 1 base; bases with no gene match: 5. The CDR3 covers 14 residues. Full variable domain (rest looked up from reference TRBV7-9 and TRBJ2-7): DTGVSQNPRHKITKRGQNVTFRCDPISEHNRLYWYRQTLGQGPEFLTYFQNEAQLEKSRLLSDRFSAERPKGSFSTLEIQRTEQGDSAMYLCASSLDRGRNEQYFGPGTRLTVT.

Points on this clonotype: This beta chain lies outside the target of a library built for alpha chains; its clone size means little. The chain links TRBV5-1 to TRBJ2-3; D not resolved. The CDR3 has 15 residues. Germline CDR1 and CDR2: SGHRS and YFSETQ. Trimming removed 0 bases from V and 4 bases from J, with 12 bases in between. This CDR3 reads CASSLARSGADTQYF. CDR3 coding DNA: TGCGCCAGCAGCTTGGCCCGTTCCGGCGCAGATACGCAGTATTTT.

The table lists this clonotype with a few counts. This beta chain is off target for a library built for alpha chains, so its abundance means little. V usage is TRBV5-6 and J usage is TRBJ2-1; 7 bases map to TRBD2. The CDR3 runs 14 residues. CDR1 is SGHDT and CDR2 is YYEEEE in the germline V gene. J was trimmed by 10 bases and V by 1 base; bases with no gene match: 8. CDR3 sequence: CASSLLAGIGEQFF. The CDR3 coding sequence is TGTGCCAGCAGCTTGTTAGCGGGCATAGGGGAGCAGTTCTTC.

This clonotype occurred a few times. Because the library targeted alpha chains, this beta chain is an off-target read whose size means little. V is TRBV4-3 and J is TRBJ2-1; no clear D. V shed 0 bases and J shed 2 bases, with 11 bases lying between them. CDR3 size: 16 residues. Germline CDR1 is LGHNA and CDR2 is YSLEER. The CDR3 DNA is TGCGCCAGCAGCCAAGATTTAGAGAAAACCTACAATGAGCAGTTCTTC. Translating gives CASSQDLEKTYNEQFF.

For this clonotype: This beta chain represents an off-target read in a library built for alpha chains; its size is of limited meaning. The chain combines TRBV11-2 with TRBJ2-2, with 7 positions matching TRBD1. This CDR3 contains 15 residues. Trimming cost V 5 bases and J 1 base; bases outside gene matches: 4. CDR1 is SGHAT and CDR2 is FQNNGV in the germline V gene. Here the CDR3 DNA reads TGTGCCAGCAGCATGGGACAGATGAACACCGGGGAGCTGTTTTTT. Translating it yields CASSMGQMNTGELFF.

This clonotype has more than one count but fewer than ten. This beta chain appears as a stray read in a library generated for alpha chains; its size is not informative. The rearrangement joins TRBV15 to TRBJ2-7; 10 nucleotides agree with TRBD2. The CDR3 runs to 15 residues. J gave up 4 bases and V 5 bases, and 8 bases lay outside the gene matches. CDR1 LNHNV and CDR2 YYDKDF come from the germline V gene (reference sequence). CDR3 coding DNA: TGTGCCACCAGCGTACCGGGACTAGCGTTATACGAGCAGTACTTC. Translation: CATSVPGLALYEQYF.

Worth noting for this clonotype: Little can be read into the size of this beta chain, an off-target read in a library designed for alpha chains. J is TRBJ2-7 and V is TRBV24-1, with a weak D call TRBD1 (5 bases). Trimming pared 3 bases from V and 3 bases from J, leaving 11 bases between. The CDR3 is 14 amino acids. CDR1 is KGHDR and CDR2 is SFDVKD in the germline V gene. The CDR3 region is CATSDEADSYEQYF. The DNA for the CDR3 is TGTGCCACCAGTGATGAGGCAGACAGCTACGAGCAGTACTTC.

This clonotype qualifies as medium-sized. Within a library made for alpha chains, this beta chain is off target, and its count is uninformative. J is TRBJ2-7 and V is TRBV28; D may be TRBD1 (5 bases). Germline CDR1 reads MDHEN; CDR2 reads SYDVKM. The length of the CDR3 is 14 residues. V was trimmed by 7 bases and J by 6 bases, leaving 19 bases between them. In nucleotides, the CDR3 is TGTGCCAGCATCGACAGTCTGTCGGTCTCCGAGCAGTACTTC. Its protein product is CASIDSLSVSEQYF.

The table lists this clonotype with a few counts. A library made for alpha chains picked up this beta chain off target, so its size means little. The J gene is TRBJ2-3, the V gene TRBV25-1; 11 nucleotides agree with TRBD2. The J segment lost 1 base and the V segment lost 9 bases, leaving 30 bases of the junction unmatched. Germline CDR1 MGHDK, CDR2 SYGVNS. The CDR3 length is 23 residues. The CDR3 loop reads CASSFQQALRGASGRSGTDTQYF. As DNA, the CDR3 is TGTGCCAGTTCTTTCCAGCAGGCCCTGCGAGGGGCTAGCGGGAGGAGCGGCACAGATACGCAGTATTTT.

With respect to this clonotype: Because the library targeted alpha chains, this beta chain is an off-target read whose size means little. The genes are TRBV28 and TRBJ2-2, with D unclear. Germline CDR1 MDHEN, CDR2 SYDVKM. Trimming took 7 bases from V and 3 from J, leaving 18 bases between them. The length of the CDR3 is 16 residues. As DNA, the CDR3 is TGTGCCAGCAAATTGGGGTCCATACGGGACACCGGGGAGCTGTTTTTT. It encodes CASKLGSIRDTGELFF.

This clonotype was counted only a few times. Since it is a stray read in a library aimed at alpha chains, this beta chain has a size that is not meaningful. Here the CDR3 reads CASRPRSTWTGNMPYEQYF. Here the CDR3 DNA reads TGTGCCAGCAGACCAAGATCGACGTGGACAGGGAATATGCCCTACGAGCAGTACTTC. The chain recombines TRBV6-2 or TRBV6-3 with TRBJ2-7, with TRBD1 identical over 8 bases. There are 19 residues in the CDR3. Losses at the gene ends were 6 bases for V and 2 bases for J; bases not matched to a gene: 21. Germline CDR1 and CDR2: MNHEY and SVGEGT.